The entry below gives a single TCR beta chain sequence along with its context. The germline CDR1 and CDR2 sequences are SGHDT and YYEEEE. The CDR3 has 14 amino acids. One entry per CDR3 protein, without DNA, is what TCRdb gives after re-calling the 5' RACE reads. Here the sample table reports a few hundred thousand distinct CDR3 sequences. These data belong to a study of monozygotic twins with inflammatory bowel disease. This chain uses TRBV5-6 with TRBJ2-7; the D call of TRBD1 rests on TCRdb alone, since no DNA is present to check it. The sample taken for sequencing was blood. This clonotype was sampled from a human donor with ulcerative colitis or Crohn's disease, or a healthy co-twin of an affected twin (not recorded which). This chain's CDR3 is CASSLAGKGFEQYF.